This T cell receptor beta chain appears in the sequencing data of a study of radiation and T cells in renal cell carcinoma. Study-level findings and limits: No pretreatment tumor biopsies were available for baseline clonotypes. Top tumor clonotypes rose in blood 2 weeks post-radiation, then contracted.

V lost 7 bases to trimming and J lost 4 bases, with 16 bases between them. CDR3 size: 15 residues. CDR1 and CDR2 from the germline V gene are MNHNS and SASEGT. In regard to this clone: The antigen is undetermined.

Repertoires were generated with immunoSEQ multiplex PCR, while TCRdb's copy carries only in-frame clones and drops some. Of some 43,000 clones in the sample, around four fifths are singletons; the top ten hold 27%. The time point here: blood 4 weeks post-SBRT, at nephrectomy. Treatment denoted: 15 Gy SBRT to primary tumor, nephrectomy 4 weeks later. Nephrectomy followed 15 Gy stereotactic body radiation by 4 weeks. The starting material was blood, obtained from a patient whose treatment included radiotherapy and nephrectomy. The chain joins TRBV6-1 to TRBJ1-4, with D tentatively TRBD1 (5 bases). This TCR came from a woman aged 70 to 79 with renal cell carcinoma. CDR3 region: CASIPRGGNNEKLFF. CDR3 DNA sequence: TGTGCCAGCATCCCCCGGGGGGGGAATAATGAAAAACTGTTTTTT.